What follows are 25 T cell receptor beta chains derived from one specimen sequenced in a study of OX40 agonist ivuxolimab in advanced cancers. Using immunoSEQ multiplex PCR, the repertoire was profiled, and TCRdb retains in-frame clones only, with some absent. The data contain about 79,000 clones, 84% of them seen just once; the ten biggest clones take up roughly 0.5%. The specimen was CD4+ or CD8+ T cells sorted from blood, collected in a trial of the OX40 agonist ivuxolimab. The receptors come from an adult with an advanced solid tumor such as melanoma, head and neck, liver or kidney cancer.

The rearrangement uses TRBV7-8 and TRBJ2-2, with TRBD2 matching over 7 bases. The V segment lost 5 bases and the J segment 3 bases; nucleotides outside the gene matches: 9. The CDR3 is made up of 16 amino acids. Per the germline V gene, CDR1 is SGHVS and CDR2 is FQNEAQ. The CDR3 DNA follows: TGTGCCAGCAGCACACCACGGACTAGGGACACCGGGGAGCTGTTTTTT. Protein: CASSTPRTRDTGELFF.

V usage is TRBV9 and J usage is TRBJ1-2; 10 bases match TRBD1. The CDR3 extends over 14 amino acids. Germline values: CDR1 SGDLS, CDR2 YYNGEE. J gave up 5 bases and V 5 bases, and 6 bases lay outside the gene matches. The CDR3 DNA is TGTGCCAGCAGAGGGGACAGGGGTTATTATGGCTACACCTTC. The encoded protein is CASRGDRGYYGYTF.

This clone came up once. The chain couples TRBV5-4 to TRBJ1-1; no definite D call. The CDR3 has 13 residues. The V and J ends lost 4 bases and 1 base respectively, with 8 bases between them. Per germline, CDR1 SGHNT and CDR2 YYREEE (reference sequence). This CDR3 reads CASSAAENTEAFF. CDR3 DNA: TGTGCCAGCAGCGCGGCAGAGAACACTGAAGCTTTCTTT.

The rearrangement joins TRBV14 to TRBJ2-7; 12 nucleotides match TRBD1. Germline-derived CDR1 and CDR2 are SGHDN and FVKESK. V trimming: 1 base; J trimming: 4 bases; junction bases outside the gene matches: 5. The CDR3 totals 16 residues. The CDR3 DNA follows: TGTGCCAGCAGCCAAGCCGGGACAGGGGGCGGGTACGAGCAGTACTTC. The encoded protein is CASSQAGTGGGYEQYF.

The chain joins TRBV29-1 to TRBJ2-5, with a tentative D call TRBD1 (7 bases). The germline V gene encodes CDR1 SQVTM and CDR2 ANQGSEA. The CDR3 runs to 16 residues. V was shortened by 3 bases and J by 9 bases, with 26 bases between the two germline ends. The CDR3, as DNA: TGCAGCGTTGATAGCTGGGCCAGGGGGGTCCCGGGGGCCCAGTACTTC. Protein: CSVDSWARGVPGAQYF.

DNA of the CDR3: TGTGCCAGCAGCTTGGGTGGGGGACTAGCGGGCCGCACAGATACGCAGTATTTT. Its protein product is CASSLGGGLAGRTDTQYF. J is TRBJ2-3 and V is TRBV5-4, with 12 bases that match TRBD2. J lost 1 base, V lost 0 bases, and 6 bases had no gene match. Germline CDR1 SGHNT, CDR2 YYREEE (reference sequence). The CDR3 is 18 amino acids.

The rearrangement links TRBV2 to TRBJ1-5, with 8 bases lining up with TRBD1. Germline CDR1 reads SNHLY; CDR2 reads FYNNEI. With 8 bases clipped from V and 6 bases from J, the junction kept 6 bases outside the gene matches. The CDR3 spans 13 residues. This chain's CDR3 is CASGRGLGQPQHF. The CDR3 DNA sequence: TGTGCCAGCGGCAGGGGGCTCGGTCAGCCCCAGCATTTT. Full variable domain (remainder filled in from reference TRBV2 and TRBJ1-5): EPEVTQTPSHQVTQMGQEVILRCVPISNHLYFYWYRQILGQKVEFLVSFYNNEISEKSEIFDDQFSVERPDGSNFTLKIRSTKLEDSAMYFCASGRGLGQPQHFGDGTRLSIL.

V gene TRBV5-5 combines with J gene TRBJ2-2, with 7 bases that match TRBD2. The ends lost 1 base at V and 5 bases at J; junction bases unmatched: 5. Germline assignment: CDR1 SGHKS and CDR2 YYEKEE (reference sequence). The CDR3 spans 15 residues. The CDR3 bases are TGTGCCAGCAGCTTGAATCAGGGAGGGACCGGGGAGCTGTTTTTT. Translation: CASSLNQGGTGELFF.

The chain joins TRBV7-3 to TRBJ2-2, with 11 bases that match TRBD1. Trimming removed 5 bases from V and 2 bases from J; junction bases left unmatched: 1. CDR1 and CDR2 from the germline V gene are SGHTA and FQGTGA. This CDR3 is 15 amino acids long. CDR3 amino acids: CASSRTGGNTGELFF. DNA of the CDR3: TGTGCCAGCAGCCGGACAGGGGGCAACACCGGGGAGCTGTTTTTT.

The rearrangement uses TRBV19 and TRBJ2-3, with 15 bases that match TRBD2. The CDR3 sequence is 18 residues long. CDR1 is LNHDA and CDR2 is SQIVND in the germline V gene (reference sequence). The trim removed 3 bases at V and 0 bases at J, leaving 4 bases unmatched. The DNA for the CDR3 is TGTGCCAGTAGTATGGGACTAGCGGGAGGAATTAGCACAGATACGCAGTATTTT. Its translation is CASSMGLAGGISTDTQYF.

V is TRBV7-7 and J is TRBJ2-1, with D uncertain. V was shortened by 5 bases and J by 8 bases, with 16 bases between the two germline ends. This CDR3 is built from 14 residues. Germline CDR1 reads SSHAT; CDR2 reads FNYEAQ (reference sequence). The CDR3 coding sequence is TGTGCCAGCAGCCCCTCGCCTGGGTCCCATGAGCAGTTCTTC. Amino acid sequence: CASSPSPGSHEQFF.

This rearrangement joins TRBV5-5 to TRBJ1-1; 7 bases are a match to TRBD1. J gave up 0 bases and V 4 bases, and 15 bases lay outside the gene matches. Germline loops: CDR1 SGHKS, CDR2 YYEKEE (reference sequence). CDR3 length: 18 amino acids. In DNA, the CDR3 is TGTGCCAGCAGCCCGATTCCGGGACAGCGAAAAGTGAACACTGAAGCTTTCTTT. This gives the protein CASSPIPGQRKVNTEAFF.

The chain couples TRBV6-6 to TRBJ2-3; no clear D gene. Germline CDR1 reads MNHNY; CDR2 reads SVGAGI (reference sequence). CDR3 length: 16 residues. With 7 bases removed from V and 0 bases from J, the gap between germline ends came to 17 bases. The CDR3, as DNA: TGTGCCAGCACGGGCGGTACCGGTGCTAGCACAGATACGCAGTATTTT. Protein product: CASTGGTGASTDTQYF.

The chain employs TRBV2 and TRBJ2-2; D ambiguous. Per the germline V gene, CDR1 is SNHLY and CDR2 is FYNNEI. Trimming shortened V by 5 bases and J by 1 base, and 14 bases separated the two germline ends. This CDR3 region has 16 residues. In DNA, the CDR3 is TGTGCCAGCAGTCAGGAAAAACCGGGGAACACCGGGGAGCTGTTTTTT. Translated, it gives CASSQEKPGNTGELFF.

The chain has TRBV2 and TRBJ1-1; TRBD1 matches 7 bases. V lost 4 bases and J lost 0; bases outside the gene matches: 2. Germline V gene sequence: CDR1 SNHLY, CDR2 FYNNEI. The CDR3 totals 14 residues. The CDR3 sequence: CASSGQGMNTEAFF. The CDR3 DNA is TGTGCCAGCAGTGGACAGGGAATGAACACTGAAGCTTTCTTT.

The V gene is TRBV7-3, the J gene TRBJ2-7; 8 bases line up with TRBD1. V trimming: 5 bases; J trimming: 4 bases; junction bases outside the gene matches: 4. This CDR3 is 13 amino acids long. Germline V lookup: CDR1 SGHTA, CDR2 FQGTGA. The CDR3 sequence: CASSRDRQYEQYF. The CDR3 nucleotides read TGTGCCAGCAGCAGGGACAGGCAGTACGAGCAGTACTTC.

The V gene is TRBV30, the J gene TRBJ1-2; possibly TRBD1 for D (5 bases). Germline-derived CDR1 and CDR2 are GTSNPN and SVGIG (reference sequence). The V end lost 2 bases, the J end lost 10 bases, and 14 bases lay between the germline ends. This CDR3 comprises 12 residues. The CDR3 DNA reads TGTGCCTGGAGTTCCGGGACTCCCCTCTACACCTTC. This codes for CAWSSGTPLYTF. Based on the CDR3 plus reference TRBV30 and TRBJ1-2, the full variable domain is SQTIHQWPATLVQPVGSPLSLECTVEGTSNPNLYWYRQAAGRGLQLLFYSVGIGQISSEVPQNLSASRPQDRQFILSSKKLLLSDSGFYLCAWSSGTPLYTFGSGTRLTVV.

The chain is built from TRBV28 and TRBJ2-7; D may be TRBD1 (5 bases). The CDR3 extends over 16 amino acids. Germline lookup yields CDR1 MDHEN and CDR2 SYDVKM. The V end was cut by 5 bases, the J end by 0 bases, with 17 bases between. This CDR3 reads CASSNPGFVRSYEQYF. The CDR3 DNA reads TGTGCCAGCAGTAATCCAGGGTTTGTCCGCTCCTACGAGCAGTACTTC.

V is TRBV11-2 and J is TRBJ2-5, with D possibly TRBD1 on 5 matching bases. Germline CDR1 SGHAT, CDR2 FQNNGV. Trimming shortened V by 5 bases and J by 5 bases, and 15 bases separated the two germline ends. The CDR3 is 14 amino acids. CDR3 sequence (DNA): TGTGCCAGCAGCGCGTTTGAGGCAGGGGAGACCCAGTACTTC. It specifies CASSAFEAGETQYF. Supplemented by reference TRBV11-2 and TRBJ2-5, the full variable domain reads EAGVAQSPRYKIIEKRQSVAFWCNPISGHATLYWYQQILGQGPKLLIQFQNNGVVDDSQLPKDRFSAERLKGVDSTLKIQPAKLEDSAVYLCASSAFEAGETQYFGPGTRLLVL.

The genes are TRBV19 and TRBJ2-7; D may match TRBD1 or TRBD2 (5 bases each). Germline CDR1 is LNHDA and CDR2 is SQIVND (reference sequence). Trimming removed 3 bases at V and 0 bases at J, with 21 bases between. This CDR3 region has 18 residues. This chain's CDR3 is CASSIELALGEVSYEQYF. DNA of the CDR3: TGTGCCAGTAGTATCGAGCTAGCTCTGGGGGAAGTCTCCTACGAGCAGTACTTC.

The V call is TRBV4-3, the J call TRBJ2-2; no reliable D call. This CDR3 region has 14 residues. Germline V lookup: CDR1 LGHNA, CDR2 YSLEER. V lost 4 bases and J 2 bases, leaving 8 bases between the germline ends. The CDR3 DNA reads as TGCGCCAGCAGCCCTTCAGGCAACACCGGGGAGCTGTTTTTT. Its protein product is CASSPSGNTGELFF.

The chain joins TRBV4-3 to TRBJ1-1, with D unresolved. This CDR3 is 13 amino acids long. CDR1 is LGHNA, CDR2 YSLEER, per germline. Trimming stripped 0 bases from V and 2 bases from J, with 4 bases between. CDR3 coding DNA: TGCGCCAGCAGCCAAGACAGAAACACTGAAGCTTTCTTT. Its protein product is CASSQDRNTEAFF.

V usage is TRBV19 and J usage is TRBJ2-7, with D tentatively TRBD1 or TRBD2 (5 bases each). The germline V and J ends were trimmed by 5 bases and 0 bases, with 14 bases remaining between them. CDR3 length: 15 amino acids. Germline CDR1 is LNHDA and CDR2 is SQIVND (reference sequence). As DNA, the CDR3 is TGTGCCAGTAGTCGAACCGGGACGGGCTCCTACGAGCAGTACTTC. The encoded protein is CASSRTGTGSYEQYF.

This chain uses TRBV29-1 with TRBJ1-2, with 7 bases that match TRBD1. J gave up 8 bases and V 8 bases, and 14 bases lay outside the gene matches. This CDR3 contains 13 residues. Germline CDR1 is SQVTM and CDR2 is ANQGSEA. The CDR3 coding sequence is TGCAGCTCGGAGGGGGCCCGAGACCAAGGCTACACCTTC. It yields the protein CSSEGARDQGYTF. Variable domain in full (rest from reference TRBV29-1 and TRBJ1-2): SAVISQKPSRDICQRGTSLTIQCQVDSQVTMMFWYRQQPGQSLTLIATANQGSEATYESGFVIDKFPISRPNLTFSTLTVSNMSPEDSSIYLCSSEGARDQGYTFGSGTRLTVV.

V is TRBV28 and J is TRBJ1-6; 8 bases fit TRBD1. The CDR3 extends over 21 amino acids. CDR1 and CDR2 from the germline V gene are MDHEN and SYDVKM. Trimming removed 5 bases from V and 6 bases from J; junction bases left unmatched: 24. The CDR3 DNA sequence: TGTGCCAGCAGTCCACCCATTTCGGACAGGGATTTATTTCGGTTTAATTCACCCCTCCACTTT. The encoded protein is CASSPPISDRDLFRFNSPLHF.